A selection of T cell receptor beta chains follows, all from one sample in a study of blood T cell repertoires in COVID-19. The method was immunoSEQ multiplex PCR; TCRdb's version includes in-frame clones alone and lacks a portion of them. The repertoire holds about 46,000 clones, with approximately 88% as singletons. The source material was peripheral blood. Receptors originate from a man aged 45-60 years with acute or convalescent COVID-19. Each CDR3 is given with its conserved first and last residue. Each record gives: V gene, D gene, clone size, J gene, CDR3 DNA, CDR3 protein. The D gene is left open where the match is weak. Rows give clone size only sometimes, using once, few, many, or a class for an expanded clone.

v_gene: TRBV19; d_gene: NA; abundance: NA; j_gene: TRBJ2-3; CDR3nt: TGTGCCAGTAGGAGGGGGAGCACAGATACGCAGTATTTT; CDR3aa: CASRRGSTDTQYF
v_gene: TRBV29-1; d_gene: NA; abundance: NA; j_gene: TRBJ1-1; CDR3nt: TGCAGCGTTGCGACAGGTGGGAACACTGAAGCTTTCTTT; CDR3aa: CSVATGGNTEAFF
v_gene: TRBV6-6; d_gene: TRBD2; abundance: NA; j_gene: TRBJ2-1; CDR3nt: TGTGCCAGCAGTTACCGTAGCGGGAAAGGCCGCGATGAGCAGTTCTTC; CDR3aa: CASSYRSGKGRDEQFF
v_gene: TRBV7-9; d_gene: NA; abundance: NA; j_gene: TRBJ1-1; CDR3nt: TGTGCCAGCAGCCGCGAGGGGGGGATCACTGAAGCTTTCTTT; CDR3aa: CASSREGGITEAFF
v_gene: TRBV5-1; d_gene: NA; abundance: NA; j_gene: TRBJ1-1; CDR3nt: TGCGCCAGCAGCCCGACCCCCGGGAGGGAGAACACTGAAGCTTTCTTT; CDR3aa: CASSPTPGRENTEAFF
v_gene: TRBV5-1; d_gene: TRBD1; abundance: NA; j_gene: TRBJ1-3; CDR3nt: TGCGCCAGCAGCTTGACCGGGACAGCTGGAAACACCATATATTTT; CDR3aa: CASSLTGTAGNTIYF
v_gene: TRBV19; d_gene: TRBD1; abundance: once; j_gene: TRBJ1-5; CDR3nt: TGTGCCAGTAGTCCGGGACAGGCCCGCAATCAGCCCCAGCATTTT; CDR3aa: CASSPGQARNQPQHF
v_gene: TRBV7-2; d_gene: TRBD1; abundance: few; j_gene: TRBJ2-3; CDR3nt: TGTGCCAGCAGGTCCGGGACAGGGTCAGATACGCAGTATTTT; CDR3aa: CASRSGTGSDTQYF
v_gene: TRBV6-5; d_gene: NA; abundance: few; j_gene: TRBJ1-2; CDR3nt: TGTGCCAGCAGACCCGACAGTTTGCATGGCTACACCTTC; CDR3aa: CASRPDSLHGYTF
v_gene: TRBV19; d_gene: NA; abundance: once; j_gene: TRBJ1-1; CDR3nt: TGTGCCAGTAGGTACGAGGGGAACACTGAAGCTTTCTTT; CDR3aa: CASRYEGNTEAFF
v_gene: TRBV9; d_gene: NA; abundance: once; j_gene: TRBJ2-2; CDR3nt: TGTGCCAGCAGCAACCCTAGGACAGCGAACACCGGGGAGCTGTTTTTT; CDR3aa: CASSNPRTANTGELFF
v_gene: TRBV2; d_gene: TRBD1; abundance: NA; j_gene: TRBJ2-7; CDR3nt: TGTGCCAGCAGTATACAGGGGTGGCTCTACGAGCAGTACTTC; CDR3aa: CASSIQGWLYEQYF
v_gene: TRBV30; d_gene: TRBD1; abundance: NA; j_gene: TRBJ2-7; CDR3nt: TGTGCCTGGAGTCGGACAGGACCCTACGAGCAGTACTTC; CDR3aa: CAWSRTGPYEQYF
v_gene: TRBV19; d_gene: TRBD1; abundance: NA; j_gene: TRBJ1-3; CDR3nt: TGTGCCAGTAGTATGCCGGGACAGGGCTCTGGAAACACCATATATTTT; CDR3aa: CASSMPGQGSGNTIYF
v_gene: TRBV6-5; d_gene: NA; abundance: once; j_gene: TRBJ1-1; CDR3nt: TGTGCCAGCAGCCCACCGGGGGGCACTGAAGCTTTCTTT; CDR3aa: CASSPPGGTEAFF